This T cell receptor beta chain was observed in a study of blood T cell repertoires in COVID-19. Study-wide background: T cells, B-cell-depleted T cells, or PBMCs supplied cDNA or gDNA.

Profiling relied on immunoSEQ multiplex PCR, and the TCRdb table lists in-frame clones only, not all of them. The table has approximately 230,000 clones, 80% to 85% seen once. CDR1 is SGHAT, CDR2 FQNNGV, per germline. The CDR3 spans 16 residues. The J segment lost 5 bases and the V segment lost 2 bases, leaving 6 bases of the junction unmatched. The V gene is TRBV11-2, the J gene TRBJ2-3; TRBD2 matches 11 bases. The sample consisted of peripheral blood. This sequence was found in a man aged 25 to 40 with active or convalescent COVID-19. Here the CDR3 DNA reads TGTGCCAGCAGCTTATTAGCGGGGGGGCCTGTAGATACGCAGTATTTT. Translating it yields CASSLLAGGPVDTQYF.